This is a list of T cell receptor beta chains from one sample in a study of CD8+ T cells in alopecia areata. The table came from immunoSEQ multiplex PCR; TCRdb's copy has only in-frame clones and leaves some out. This repertoire shows a few hundred thousand clones, roughly 60% found once; its top ten account for about 0.89%. The source material was CD4+ T cells sorted from blood, sampled around week 53, from a patient treated with tofacitinib. The receptors originated from a human donor with alopecia areata. CDR3s include the opening cysteine and the closing phenylalanine or tryptophan. A D gene is named only where the DNA matches it firmly. Rows may omit the clone size; those that give it use once, few, many or a size class.

v_call	clone_size	j_call	d_call	cdr3_aa	cdr3_nt
TRBV25-1	.	TRBJ2-7	.	CASREDGTVYEQYF	TGTGCCAGCAGGGAAGACGGGACGGTCTACGAGCAGTACTTC
TRBV5-1	.	TRBJ2-5	.	CASSLVGRQREETQYF	TGCGCCAGCAGCTTGGTGGGCCGACAGAGAGAGGAGACCCAGTACTTC
TRBV29-1	.	TRBJ1-1	.	CSARGAEAFF	TGCAGCGCCCGGGGCGCTGAAGCTTTCTTT
TRBV29-1	.	TRBJ1-2	.	CSVDPTGVYGYTF	TGCAGCGTTGACCCGACAGGTGTTTATGGCTACACCTTC
TRBV9	.	TRBJ2-1	TRBD2	CASSELAGFQNEQFF	TGTGCCAGCAGCGAACTAGCGGGGTTCCAAAATGAGCAGTTCTTC
TRBV4-2	.	TRBJ2-2	.	CASSREANTGELFF	TGTGCCAGCAGCCGGGAGGCGAACACCGGGGAGCTGTTTTTT
TRBV30	.	TRBJ1-2	.	CAWSRGGYGYTF	TGTGCCTGGAGTCGGGGAGGCTATGGCTACACCTTC
TRBV6-1	few	TRBJ1-5	.	CASSLDRSNQPQHF	TGTGCCAGCAGTCTTGACAGGAGCAATCAGCCCCAGCATTTT
TRBV5-6	.	TRBJ2-3	TRBD1	CASSKQGQFTDTQYF	TGTGCCAGCAGCAAGCAGGGACAGTTCACAGATACGCAGTATTTT
TRBV30	few	TRBJ2-7	TRBD1	CAWSAPPGQDSYEQYF	TGTGCCTGGAGTGCACCTCCGGGACAGGACTCCTACGAGCAGTACTTC
TRBV5-1	.	TRBJ2-2	.	CASSWTGTVNTGELFF	TGCGCCAGCAGCTGGACCGGGACGGTGAACACCGGGGAGCTGTTTTTT
TRBV5-1	.	TRBJ2-2	.	CASSLTPQGTGELFF	TGCGCCAGCAGCTTGACCCCCCAGGGAACCGGGGAGCTGTTTTTT
TRBV29-1	few	TRBJ1-5	.	CSVGGANQPQHF	TGCAGCGTTGGGGGTGCCAATCAGCCCCAGCATTTT
TRBV2	once	TRBJ2-7	TRBD1	CASLPGQGYYEQYF	TGTGCCAGCCTACCGGGACAGGGTTATTACGAGCAGTACTTC
TRBV7-2	.	TRBJ2-3	.	CASSFSRGGTDTQYF	TGTGCCAGCAGCTTTTCAAGGGGGGGCACAGATACGCAGTATTTT
TRBV4-1	few	TRBJ2-1	.	CASSNQMGSSYNEQFF	TGCGCCAGCAGCAACCAGATGGGAAGCTCCTACAATGAGCAGTTCTTC
TRBV6-5	.	TRBJ2-7	.	CASSYSPNSYEQYF	TGTGCCAGCAGTTACTCTCCCAACTCCTACGAGCAGTACTTC
TRBV30	once	TRBJ2-6	.	CAWSDQGYGANVLTF	TGTGCCTGGAGTGATCAGGGGTACGGGGCCAACGTCCTGACTTTC
TRBV30	.	TRBJ2-3	.	CAWSVSVLADTQYF	TGTGCCTGGAGTGTTAGCGTGCTGGCAGATACGCAGTATTTT
TRBV2	.	TRBJ2-2	TRBD2	CASKSGTSGTRNTGELFF	TGTGCCAGCAAGAGTGGGACTAGCGGCACTAGGAACACCGGGGAGCTGTTTTTT
TRBV7-9	.	TRBJ2-7	TRBD1	CASSSTGTDHGQYF	TGTGCCAGCAGCTCGACTGGGACAGATCACGGGCAGTACTTC
TRBV29-1	.	TRBJ1-1	.	CSVAPGTYTEAFF	TGCAGCGTTGCCCCGGGAACGTACACTGAAGCTTTCTTT
TRBV30	.	TRBJ1-1	TRBD1	CAWSAPGTGVKAFF	TGTGCCTGGAGTGCTCCGGGGACAGGGGTGAAAGCTTTCTTT
TRBV6-6	.	TRBJ2-3	.	CASNLEGATQYF	TGTGCCAGCAACCTGGAGGGAGCCACGCAGTATTTT
TRBV6-5	.	TRBJ1-1	.	CASKGGPNTEAFF	TGTGCCAGCAAAGGAGGACCGAACACTGAAGCTTTCTTT
TRBV2	.	TRBJ2-7	.	CASRRDSRSEQYF	TGTGCCAGCAGGCGGGACAGTCGGAGCGAGCAGTACTTC
TRBV5-1	.	TRBJ1-2	.	CASSLAEGRTGYTF	TGCGCCAGCAGCTTGGCAGAGGGACGAACTGGCTACACCTTC
TRBV7-8	.	TRBJ2-2	.	CASSLGESLNTGELFF	TGTGCCAGCAGCTTAGGGGAATCTTTGAACACCGGGGAGCTGTTTTTT